What follows describes a single T cell receptor beta chain. The CDR3 consists of 17 residues. Per the germline V gene, CDR1 is LNHDA and CDR2 is SQIVND (reference sequence). Trimming left V 6 bases short and J 11 bases short, with 29 bases between. This sample was included in a study of blood T cell repertoires in COVID-19. As for the study in general: Samples taken during acute and convalescent COVID-19 were collected in the United States, Italy and Spain. In each case, the material was cDNA or gDNA derived from T cells, B-cell-depleted T cells, or PBMCs.

Authors' processing steps: Using reference gene primer amplification, nucleated cell counts were estimated. Assay: immunoSEQ multiplex PCR; the TCRdb copy retains only in-frame clones and omits some. V and J calls and clone size come straight from that table; D and trimming were deduced from the DNA. The table includes 310,000 or so clones, roughly 88% detected once. This chain links TRBV19 with TRBJ1-5, with a tentative D call TRBD1 (5 bases). The sample taken for sequencing was peripheral blood. This receptor was taken from a woman in her 50s with active or convalescent COVID-19. CDR3 nucleotides: TGTGCCAGTAGGTTTGCCCAGACTCCGGCCCCAAAAGGGGCCCAGCATTTT. This sequence encodes CASRFAQTPAPKGAQHF.